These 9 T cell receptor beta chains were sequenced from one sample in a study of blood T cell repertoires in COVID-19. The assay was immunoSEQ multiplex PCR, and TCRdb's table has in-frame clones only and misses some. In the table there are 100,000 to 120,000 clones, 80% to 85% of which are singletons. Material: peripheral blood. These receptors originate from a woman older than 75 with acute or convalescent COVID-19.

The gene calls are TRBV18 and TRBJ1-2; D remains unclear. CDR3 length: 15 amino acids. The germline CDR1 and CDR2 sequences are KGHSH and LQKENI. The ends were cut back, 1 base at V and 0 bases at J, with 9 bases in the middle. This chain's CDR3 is CASSPLTETNYGYTF. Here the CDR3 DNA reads TGTGCCAGCTCACCACTTACGGAGACTAACTATGGCTACACCTTC.

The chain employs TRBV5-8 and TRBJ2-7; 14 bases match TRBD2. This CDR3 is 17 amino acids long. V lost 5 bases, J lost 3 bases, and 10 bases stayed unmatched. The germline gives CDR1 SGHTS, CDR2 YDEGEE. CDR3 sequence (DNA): TGTGCCAGCAGTCGCGGGGGACTAGCGGGAGTCTTCTACGAGCAGTACTTC. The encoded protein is CASSRGGLAGVFYEQYF.

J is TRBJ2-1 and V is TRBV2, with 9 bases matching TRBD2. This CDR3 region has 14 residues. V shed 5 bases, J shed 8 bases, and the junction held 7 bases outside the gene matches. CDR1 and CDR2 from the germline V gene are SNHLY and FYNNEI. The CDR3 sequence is CASSRELAGYEQFF. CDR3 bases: TGTGCCAGCAGTAGAGAGCTAGCGGGATATGAGCAGTTCTTC.

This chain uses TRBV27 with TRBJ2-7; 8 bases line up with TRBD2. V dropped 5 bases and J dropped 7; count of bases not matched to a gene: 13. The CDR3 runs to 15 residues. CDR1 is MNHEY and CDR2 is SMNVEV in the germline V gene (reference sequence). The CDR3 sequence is CASSSRTSRQREQYF. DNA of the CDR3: TGTGCCAGCAGTAGCAGGACTAGCCGTCAACGGGAGCAGTACTTC.

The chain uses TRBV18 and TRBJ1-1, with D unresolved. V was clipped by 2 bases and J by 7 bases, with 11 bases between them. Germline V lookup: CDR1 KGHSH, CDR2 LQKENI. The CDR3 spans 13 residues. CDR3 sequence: CASSPLGSSEAFF. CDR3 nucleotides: TGTGCCAGCTCACCATTGGGCAGCAGTGAAGCTTTCTTT. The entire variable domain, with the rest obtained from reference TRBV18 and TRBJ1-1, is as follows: NAGVMQNPRHLVRRRGQEARLRCSPMKGHSHVYWYRQLPEEGLKFMVYLQKENIIDESGMPKERFSAEFPKEGPSILRIQQVVRGDSAAYFCASSPLGSSEAFFGQGTRLTVV.

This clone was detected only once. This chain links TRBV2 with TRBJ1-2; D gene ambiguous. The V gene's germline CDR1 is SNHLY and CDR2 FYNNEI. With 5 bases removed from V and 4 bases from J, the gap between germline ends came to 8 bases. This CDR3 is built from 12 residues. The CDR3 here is CASSSDFYGYTF. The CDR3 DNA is TGTGCCAGCAGTTCGGACTTCTATGGCTACACCTTC.

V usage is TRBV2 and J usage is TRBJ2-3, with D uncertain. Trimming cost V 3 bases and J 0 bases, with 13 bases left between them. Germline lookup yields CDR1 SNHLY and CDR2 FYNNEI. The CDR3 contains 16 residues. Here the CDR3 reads CASSENGVISTDTQYF. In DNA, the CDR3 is TGTGCCAGCAGTGAGAACGGTGTTATTAGCACAGATACGCAGTATTTT.

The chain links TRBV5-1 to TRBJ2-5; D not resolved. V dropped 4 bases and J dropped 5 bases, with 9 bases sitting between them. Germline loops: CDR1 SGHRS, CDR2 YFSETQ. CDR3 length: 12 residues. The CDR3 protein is CASSEVHETQYF. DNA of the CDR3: TGCGCCAGCAGCGAGGTTCACGAGACCCAGTACTTC.

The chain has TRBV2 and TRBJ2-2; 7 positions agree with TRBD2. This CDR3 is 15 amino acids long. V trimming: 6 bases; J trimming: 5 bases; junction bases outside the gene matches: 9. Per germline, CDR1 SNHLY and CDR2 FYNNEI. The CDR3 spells CASRRGTQITGELFF. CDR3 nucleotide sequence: TGTGCCAGCAGGCGGGGGACTCAAATAACCGGGGAGCTGTTTTTT.